This TCR beta chain was profiled in a study of siplizumab effects on memory and regulatory T cells (dated by TCRdb to about 2019). At the level of the whole study: The effect of the anti-CD2 antibody siplizumab on alloreactive T-cell subsets was examined in allogeneic mixed lymphocyte reactions constructed from human PBMCs.

A word on this clone: Its cognate antigen has yet to be identified. No quality values exist for individual bases; no much larger clone is one base distant.

On the study overall, not on this receptor specifically: For roughly 75-96% of proliferating CD4+ or CD8+ clones, no naive or memory phenotype could be assigned. Unstimulated naive T cells appeared to be more diverse than memory T cells, and naive cells seemed to make a substantial contribution to the alloresponse. The cumulative frequency of alloreactive sequences traceable to unstimulated CD4+ memory T cells was significantly reduced by siplizumab. In reactions with siplizumab, an average of about 75% of mappable alloreactive CD4+ clones were Treg-derived, compared with 25% to 30% in control reactions. Because sequences at frequencies below about 10^-5 were poorly captured, only a minor fraction of alloreactive clones could be mapped back to unstimulated subsets. No functional confirmation was obtained for the suppressive function of proliferating Tregs from siplizumab cultures.

Library creation used the immunoSEQ multiplex PCR assay. The deep sequencing platform assayed some 98,000 TCR templates per sample. Genomic DNA extracted from sorted T cells was used for TCRbeta CDR3 sequencing. In the paper's pipeline: The R programming language was used for the clonal analysis of the TCRbeta CDR3 data. Comparing unstimulated samples against CFSE-low samples taken after the reaction was how alloreactive CD4+ and CD8+ clones were defined. Regulatory or non-regulatory origin of alloreactive CD4+ clones was assigned by matching sequences to the sorted unstimulated Treg and non-Treg repertoires. The table was pulled from immuneACCESS by TCRdb, which kept in-frame rearrangements only. Such tables lose some clones; where checked, under half of the loss comes from unresolved V genes, and the rest has no known cause. D and trimming come from the DNA, and the V and J calls and clone size come from that table. Recorded for this sample are approximately 100,000 clones; about 93% of them occurred a single time. The ten top clones hold over 0.15% of the sample.

TCRbeta CDR3 sequencing was performed on sorted unstimulated T cells and on proliferating T cells recovered from mixed lymphocyte reactions. Fresh whole blood from approximately 9 HLA-typed healthy donors was used to isolate PBMCs. To map where alloreactive clones came from, unstimulated CD4+ non-regulatory T cells were FACS-sorted. The germline V gene encodes CDR1 MDHEN and CDR2 SYDVKM. Trimming leaves V shorter by 6 bases and J shorter by 0 bases, with the junction holding 5 bases beyond the gene matches. The CDR3, cysteine through phenylalanine, is 14 amino acids long. Of the read, only the CDR3 DNA is kept; its 42 bases are in frame from base 1.

The chain couples TRBV28 to TRBJ2-7; 7 junctional bases match TRBD1. The sample was non-Treg CD4+ T cells sorted from blood. Interpreted using the paper, the cell subset or site label stands for: FACS-sorted unstimulated CD4+ non-regulatory T cells. The receptor's source is a human donor in good health. DNA sequence: TGTGCCAGCAGATCGACAGGGAGCTCCTACGAGCAGTACTTC. This yields the protein CASRSTGSSYEQYF.